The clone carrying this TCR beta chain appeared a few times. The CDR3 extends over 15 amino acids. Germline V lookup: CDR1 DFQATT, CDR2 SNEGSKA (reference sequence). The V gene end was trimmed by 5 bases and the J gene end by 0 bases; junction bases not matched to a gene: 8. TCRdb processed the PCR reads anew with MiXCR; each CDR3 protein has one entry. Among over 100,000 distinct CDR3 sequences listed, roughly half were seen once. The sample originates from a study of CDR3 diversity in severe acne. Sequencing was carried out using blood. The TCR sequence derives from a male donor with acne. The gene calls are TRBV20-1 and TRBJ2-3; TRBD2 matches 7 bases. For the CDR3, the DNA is TGCAGTGCTCGCATCCTAGCGGTGAGCACAGATACGCAGTATTTT. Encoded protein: CSARILAVSTDTQYF.